Shown below are 9 T cell receptor beta chains from a single sample sequenced in a study of Graves' ophthalmopathy and Graves' hyperthyroidism listed by TCRdb under 2018. TCRdb records Illumina HiSeq 2000 as the sequencer. TCR beta CDR3 regions were amplified from RNA transcripts for repertoire sequencing. A first-round RT-PCR used HTBI primers with the Qiagen OneStep RT-PCR kit, followed by a second-round multiplex PCR, size selection and purification. The public reads were quality trimmed at Q25 with fastp and then assembled into clones with MiXCR by TCRdb, keeping productive beta chains. Identical CDR3 proteins give one entry, which carries the most common genes and DNA. Recorded for this sample are about 1.2 million distinct CDR3 sequences; around a third of them occurred a single time. Clones ranked in the top ten supply around 10% of the sample. The sequenced material came from peripheral blood or thyroid tissue (not recorded which). The receptors stem from an adult man with Graves' hyperthyroidism.

The chain links TRBV9 to TRBJ1-1, with unresolved D. Trimming left V 5 bases short and J 4 bases short, with 9 bases between. Germline CDR1 SGDLS, CDR2 YYNGEE. CDR3 size: 12 residues. The DNA for the CDR3 is TGTGCCAGCAGTTTACCCTTCACTGAAGCTTTCTTT. Its protein is CASSLPFTEAFF.

This clonotype has at least ten counts. The chain combines TRBV2 with TRBJ1-6; D remains ambiguous. Germline V gene data show CDR1 as SNHLY and CDR2 as FYNNEI. The CDR3 is made up of 14 amino acids. Deletions cut 8 bases from V and 8 bases from J, with 16 bases between. Here the CDR3 DNA reads TGTGCCAGCCGATCTATCAAATGGGATTCACCCCTCCACTTT. Protein: CASRSIKWDSPLHF.

The chain employs TRBV7-9 and TRBJ2-6; D gene ambiguous. With 1 base removed from V and 5 bases from J, the gap between germline ends came to 6 bases. Germline CDR1 reads SEHNR; CDR2 reads FQNEAQ (reference sequence). The CDR3 length is 14 residues. Written as DNA, the CDR3 is TGTGCCAGCAGCTTAGATGTCAGGGCCAACGTCCTGACTTTC. It encodes CASSLDVRANVLTF.

The V and J genes are TRBV7-8 and TRBJ2-5; 8 positions agree with TRBD1. The CDR3 is made up of 17 amino acids. Trimming cost V 5 bases and J 0 bases; bases outside gene matches: 11. CDR1 and CDR2 (germline): SGHVS, FQNEAQ. The CDR3 protein is CASSPPQGATDQETQYF. For the CDR3, the DNA is TGTGCCAGCAGCCCCCCCCAGGGGGCGACCGACCAAGAGACCCAGTACTTC.

This clonotype was seen at least ten times. The chain couples TRBV27 to TRBJ1-5; no reliable D call. CDR1 MNHEY and CDR2 SMNVEV come from the germline V gene (reference sequence). CDR3 length: 13 residues. V was cut by 8 bases and J by 5 bases, with 13 bases left in between. The CDR3 spells CASGTGEDQPQHF. The CDR3 DNA is TGTGCCAGCGGTACTGGGGAAGATCAGCCCCAGCATTTT.

The CDR3 sequence is CASRGPGSSYGYTF. Written as DNA, the CDR3 is TGTGCCAGCAGGGGTCCAGGTTCGAGTTATGGCTACACCTTC. The rearrangement joins TRBV2 to TRBJ1-2; no reliable D call. This CDR3 region has 14 residues. The germline gives CDR1 SNHLY, CDR2 FYNNEI. The V and J ends lost 6 bases and 5 bases respectively, with 16 bases between them.

A few counts support this clonotype. The V and J genes are TRBV12-3 or TRBV12-4 and TRBJ2-7; D unresolved. CDR3 length: 14 amino acids. The V end was cut by 2 bases, the J end by 2 bases, with 10 bases between. The chain's CDR3 is CASSLKGSAYEQYF. CDR3 nucleotides: TGTGCCAGCAGTTTAAAGGGTTCGGCCTACGAGCAGTACTTC.

This chain connects TRBV14 to TRBJ2-5; D is uncertain. V lost 1 base and J lost 0, with 9 bases in between. Germline V gene sequence: CDR1 SGHDN, CDR2 FVKESK. The CDR3 covers 15 residues. This CDR3 reads CASSQAIGNQETQYF. Here the CDR3 DNA reads TGTGCCAGCAGCCAAGCTATAGGGAACCAAGAGACCCAGTACTTC.

The chain joins TRBV7-9 to TRBJ2-7; D possibly uses TRBD1 or TRBD2 (5 bases each). V dropped 5 bases and J dropped 2 bases, with 16 bases sitting between them. In germline, CDR1 is SEHNR, CDR2 FQNEAQ (reference sequence). The CDR3 is 15 amino acids. CDR3 DNA sequence: TGTGCCAGCAGCCGGGGCAGCGAGGACCCCTACGAGCAGTACTTC. This encodes CASSRGSEDPYEQYF.